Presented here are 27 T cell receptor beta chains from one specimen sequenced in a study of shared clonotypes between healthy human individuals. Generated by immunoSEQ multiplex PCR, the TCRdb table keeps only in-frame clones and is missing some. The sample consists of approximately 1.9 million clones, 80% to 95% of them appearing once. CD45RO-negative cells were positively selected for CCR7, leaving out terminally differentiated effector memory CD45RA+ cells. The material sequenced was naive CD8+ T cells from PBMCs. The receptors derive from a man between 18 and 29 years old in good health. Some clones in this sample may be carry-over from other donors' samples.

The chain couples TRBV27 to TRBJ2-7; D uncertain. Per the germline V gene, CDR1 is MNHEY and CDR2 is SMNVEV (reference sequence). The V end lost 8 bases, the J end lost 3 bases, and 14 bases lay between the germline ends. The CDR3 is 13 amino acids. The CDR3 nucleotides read TGTGCCAGCTCCCATCTCGGCGGCTACGAGCAGTACTTC. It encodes CASSHLGGYEQYF.

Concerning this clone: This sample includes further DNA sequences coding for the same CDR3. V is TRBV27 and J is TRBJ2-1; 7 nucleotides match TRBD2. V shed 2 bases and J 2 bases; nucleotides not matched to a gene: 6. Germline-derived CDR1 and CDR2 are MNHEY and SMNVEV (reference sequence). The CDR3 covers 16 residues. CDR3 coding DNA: TGTGCCAGCAGTTTACTATCTAGCGGAGCCTACAATGAGCAGTTCTTC. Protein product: CASSLLSSGAYNEQFF.

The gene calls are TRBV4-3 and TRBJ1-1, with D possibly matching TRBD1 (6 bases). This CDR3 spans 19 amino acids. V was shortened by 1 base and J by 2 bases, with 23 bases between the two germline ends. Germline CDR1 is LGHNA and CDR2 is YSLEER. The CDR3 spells CASSQGFGYLTGTNTEAFF. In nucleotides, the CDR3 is TGCGCCAGCAGCCAAGGTTTCGGATATCTGACAGGAACCAACACTGAAGCTTTCTTT.

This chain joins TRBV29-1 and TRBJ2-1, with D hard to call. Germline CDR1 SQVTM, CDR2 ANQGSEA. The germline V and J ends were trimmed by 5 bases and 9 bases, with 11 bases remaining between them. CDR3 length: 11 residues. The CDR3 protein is CSVLEWGEQFF. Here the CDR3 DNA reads TGCAGCGTTCTGGAGTGGGGTGAGCAGTTCTTC.

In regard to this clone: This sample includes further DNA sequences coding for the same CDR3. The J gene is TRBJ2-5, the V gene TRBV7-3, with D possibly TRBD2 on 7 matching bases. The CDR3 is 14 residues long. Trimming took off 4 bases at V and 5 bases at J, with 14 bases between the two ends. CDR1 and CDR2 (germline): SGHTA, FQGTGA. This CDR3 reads CASSSLGGQETQYF. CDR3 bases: TGTGCCAGCAGCTCCCTCGGGGGGCAGGAGACCCAGTACTTC.

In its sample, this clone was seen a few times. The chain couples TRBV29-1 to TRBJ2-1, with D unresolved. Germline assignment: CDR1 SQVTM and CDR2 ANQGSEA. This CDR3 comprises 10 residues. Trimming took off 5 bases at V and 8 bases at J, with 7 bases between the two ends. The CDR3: CSVFRDEQFF. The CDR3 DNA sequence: TGCAGCGTTTTCCGGGATGAGCAGTTCTTC.

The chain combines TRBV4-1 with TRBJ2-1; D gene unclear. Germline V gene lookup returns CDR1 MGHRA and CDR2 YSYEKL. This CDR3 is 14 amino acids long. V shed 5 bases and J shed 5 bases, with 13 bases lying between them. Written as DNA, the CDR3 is TGCGCCAGCAGCAGGGCGTTTCTCAACAATGAGCAGTTCTTC. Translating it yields CASSRAFLNNEQFF.

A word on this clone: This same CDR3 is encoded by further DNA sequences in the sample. Here the CDR3 reads CASSLGGSGHNEQFF. DNA of the CDR3: TGTGCCAGCAGTTTAGGCGGGAGTGGCCACAATGAGCAGTTCTTC. The chain has TRBV27 and TRBJ2-1, with 7 bases matching TRBD2. This CDR3 comprises 15 residues. Germline V gene data show CDR1 as MNHEY and CDR2 as SMNVEV (reference sequence). The V gene end was trimmed by 2 bases and the J gene end by 5 bases; junction bases not matched to a gene: 6.

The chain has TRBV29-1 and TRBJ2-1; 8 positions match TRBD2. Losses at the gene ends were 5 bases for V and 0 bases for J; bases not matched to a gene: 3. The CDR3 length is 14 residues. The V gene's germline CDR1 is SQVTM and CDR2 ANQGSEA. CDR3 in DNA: TGCAGCGTTCTGAGCGGGAGCTCCTACAATGAGCAGTTCTTC. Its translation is CSVLSGSSYNEQFF.

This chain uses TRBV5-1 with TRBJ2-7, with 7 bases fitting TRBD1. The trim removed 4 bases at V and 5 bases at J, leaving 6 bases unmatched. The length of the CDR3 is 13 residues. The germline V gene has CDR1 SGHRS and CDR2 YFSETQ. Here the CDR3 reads CASSRITGDEQYF. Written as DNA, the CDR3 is TGCGCCAGCAGCCGTATTACAGGGGACGAGCAGTACTTC.

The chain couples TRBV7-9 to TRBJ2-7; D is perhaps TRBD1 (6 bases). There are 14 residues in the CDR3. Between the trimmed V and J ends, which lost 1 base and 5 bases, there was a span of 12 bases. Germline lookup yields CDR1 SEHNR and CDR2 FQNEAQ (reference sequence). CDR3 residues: CASSLVSRGDEQYF. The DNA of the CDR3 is TGTGCCAGCAGCTTAGTCTCCAGGGGCGACGAGCAGTACTTC.

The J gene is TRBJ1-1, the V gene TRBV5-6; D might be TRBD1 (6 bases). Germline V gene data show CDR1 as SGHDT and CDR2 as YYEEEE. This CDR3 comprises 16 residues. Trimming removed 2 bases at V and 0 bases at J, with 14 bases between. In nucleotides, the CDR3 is TGTGCCAGCAGCTTTAACGGACAGTTCCTGAACACTGAAGCTTTCTTT. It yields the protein CASSFNGQFLNTEAFF.

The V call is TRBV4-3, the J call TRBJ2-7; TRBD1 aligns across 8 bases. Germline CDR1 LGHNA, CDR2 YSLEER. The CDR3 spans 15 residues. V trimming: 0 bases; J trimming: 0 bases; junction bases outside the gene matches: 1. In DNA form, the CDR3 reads TGCGCCAGCAGCCAAGATACAGGGGGCTCCTACGAGCAGTACTTC. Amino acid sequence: CASSQDTGGSYEQYF.

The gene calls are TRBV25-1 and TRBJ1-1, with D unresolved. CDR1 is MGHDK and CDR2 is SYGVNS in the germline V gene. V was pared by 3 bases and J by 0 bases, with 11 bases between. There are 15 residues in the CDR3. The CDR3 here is CASSDGWGVNTEAFF. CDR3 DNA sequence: TGTGCCAGCAGTGACGGGTGGGGAGTGAACACTGAAGCTTTCTTT.

The CDR3 reads CASSTTGTDTQYF. The DNA of the CDR3 is TGTGCCAGCAGCACAACAGGCACAGATACGCAGTATTTT. The J gene is TRBJ2-3, the V gene TRBV7-7; D is undetermined. The CDR3 runs 13 residues. Trimming cost V 5 bases and J 1 base, with 7 bases left between them. Germline CDR1 is SSHAT and CDR2 is FNYEAQ (reference sequence).

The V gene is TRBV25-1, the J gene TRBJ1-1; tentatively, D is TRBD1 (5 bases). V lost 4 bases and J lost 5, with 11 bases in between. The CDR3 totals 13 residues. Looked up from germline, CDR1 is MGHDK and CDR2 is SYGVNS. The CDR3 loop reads CASSGGLRTEAFF. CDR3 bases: TGTGCCAGCAGTGGGGGACTAAGGACTGAAGCTTTCTTT.

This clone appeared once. CDR3 bases: TGTGCCAGCAGTTCAACTATTCTAGGACAGGGATGGGAGCAGTACTTC. It codes for CASSSTILGQGWEQYF. The chain combines TRBV28 with TRBJ2-7; 8 bases agree with TRBD1. The CDR3 is 16 residues long. Germline-derived CDR1 and CDR2 are MDHEN and SYDVKM. After removal of 4 bases from V and 7 bases from J, the junction contained 15 bases not matched to a gene. The whole variable domain, filled in from reference TRBV28 and TRBJ2-7, reads DVKVTQSSRYLVKRTGEKVFLECVQDMDHENMFWYRQDPGLGLRLIYFSYDVKMKEKGDIPEGYSVSREKKERFSLILESASTNQTSMYLCASSSTILGQGWEQYFGPGTRLTVT.

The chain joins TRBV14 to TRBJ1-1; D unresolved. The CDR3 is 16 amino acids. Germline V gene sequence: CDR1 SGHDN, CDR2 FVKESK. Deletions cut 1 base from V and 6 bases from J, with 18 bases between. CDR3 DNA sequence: TGTGCCAGCAGCCAAGGCTTACCTGTAGTGGTTGCTGAAGCTTTCTTT. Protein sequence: CASSQGLPVVVAEAFF.

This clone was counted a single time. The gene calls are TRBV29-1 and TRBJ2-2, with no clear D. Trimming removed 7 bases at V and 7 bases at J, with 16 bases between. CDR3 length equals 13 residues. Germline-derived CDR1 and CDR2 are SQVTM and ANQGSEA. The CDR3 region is CSGQDLNYGELFF. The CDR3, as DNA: TGCAGCGGACAAGACTTAAATTACGGGGAGCTGTTTTTT.

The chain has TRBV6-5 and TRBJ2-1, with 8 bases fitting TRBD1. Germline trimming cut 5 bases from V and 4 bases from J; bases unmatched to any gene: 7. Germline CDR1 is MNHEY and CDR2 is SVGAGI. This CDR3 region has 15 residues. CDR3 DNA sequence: TGTGCCAGCAGTCCCAACAGGGGGAGTTACAATGAGCAGTTCTTC. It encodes CASSPNRGSYNEQFF.

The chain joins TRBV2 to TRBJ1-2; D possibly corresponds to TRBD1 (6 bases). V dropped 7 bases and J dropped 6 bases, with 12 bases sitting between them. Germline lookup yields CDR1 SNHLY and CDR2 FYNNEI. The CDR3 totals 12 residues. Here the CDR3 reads CASILDSDGYTF. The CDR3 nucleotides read TGTGCCAGCATCTTGGACAGTGATGGCTACACCTTC. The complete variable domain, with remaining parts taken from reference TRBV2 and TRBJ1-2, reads EPEVTQTPSHQVTQMGQEVILRCVPISNHLYFYWYRQILGQKVEFLVSFYNNEISEKSEIFDDQFSVERPDGSNFTLKIRSTKLEDSAMYFCASILDSDGYTFGSGTRLTVV.

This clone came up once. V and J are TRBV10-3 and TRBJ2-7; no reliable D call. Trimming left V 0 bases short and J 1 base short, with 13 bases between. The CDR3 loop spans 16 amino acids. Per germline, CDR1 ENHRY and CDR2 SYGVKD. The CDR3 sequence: CAISESTGRRSYEQYF. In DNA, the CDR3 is TGTGCCATCAGTGAGTCGACGGGTCGCAGATCCTACGAGCAGTACTTC.

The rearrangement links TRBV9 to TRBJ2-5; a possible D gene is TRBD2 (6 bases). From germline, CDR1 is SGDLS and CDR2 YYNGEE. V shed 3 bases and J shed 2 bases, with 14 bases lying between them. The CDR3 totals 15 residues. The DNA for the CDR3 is TGTGCCAGCAGCGCCGGAAATAGCGGTCAAGAGACCCAGTACTTC. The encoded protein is CASSAGNSGQETQYF. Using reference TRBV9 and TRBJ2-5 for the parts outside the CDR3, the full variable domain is DSGVTQTPKHLITATGQRVTLRCSPRSGDLSVYWYQQSLDQGLQFLIQYYNGEERAKGNILERFSAQQFPDLHSELNLSSLELGDSALYFCASSAGNSGQETQYFGPGTRLLVL.

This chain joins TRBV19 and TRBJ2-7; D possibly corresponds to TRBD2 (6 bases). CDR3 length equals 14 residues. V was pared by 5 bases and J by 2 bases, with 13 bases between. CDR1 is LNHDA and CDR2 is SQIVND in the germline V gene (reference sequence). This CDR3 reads CASSLLATTYEQYF. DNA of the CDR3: TGTGCCAGTAGTTTGCTAGCGACCACCTACGAGCAGTACTTC.

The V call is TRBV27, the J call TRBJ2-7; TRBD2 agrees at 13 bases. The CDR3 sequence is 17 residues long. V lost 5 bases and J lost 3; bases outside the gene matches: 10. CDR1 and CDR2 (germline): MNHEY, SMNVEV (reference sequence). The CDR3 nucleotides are TGTGCCAGCAGTACTCCGGGACTAGCGGGGAGGGTCTACGAGCAGTACTTC. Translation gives CASSTPGLAGRVYEQYF.

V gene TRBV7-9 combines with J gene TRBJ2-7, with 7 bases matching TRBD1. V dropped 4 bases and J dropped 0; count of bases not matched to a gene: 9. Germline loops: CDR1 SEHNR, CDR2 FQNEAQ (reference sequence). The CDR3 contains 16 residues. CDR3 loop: CASSSATGAHSYEQYF. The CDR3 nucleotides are TGTGCCAGCAGCTCCGCCACAGGGGCCCACTCCTACGAGCAGTACTTC.

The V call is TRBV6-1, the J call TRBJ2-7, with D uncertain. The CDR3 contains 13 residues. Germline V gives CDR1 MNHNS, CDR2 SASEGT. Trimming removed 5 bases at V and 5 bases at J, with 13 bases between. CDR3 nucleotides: TGTGCCAGCAGTCCCCGAGACCACCACGAGCAGTACTTC. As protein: CASSPRDHHEQYF.